The 18 T cell receptor beta chains in this list originate from one sample, sequenced in a study of beta chain features in type 1 diabetes. Regarding the study as a whole: Type 1 diabetes patients had TCRB CDR3s that were shorter (moderately but significantly so) in all four CD4+ subsets.

Their specific antigens are unknown. The investigators reverse transcribed all of the isolated RNA, so they sequenced expressed TCRB transcripts. TCRdb keeps only in-frame clones here, not all; method: immunoSEQ multiplex PCR. The data contain some 200,000 clones, 16% of them singletons. Sequenced input: naive CD4+ T cells from blood. The receptors originated from a man aged 30-40 years with type 1 diabetes.

In this sample, this clone turned up a few times. The rearrangement joins TRBV9 to TRBJ2-7, with TRBD2 matching 10 bases. Germline loops: CDR1 SGDLS, CDR2 YYNGEE. This CDR3 contains 15 residues. Trimming cost V 4 bases and J 7 bases; bases outside gene matches: 11. In DNA, the CDR3 is TGTGCCAGCAGCCCTAGCGGGAGTCCCCCGCGGGAGCAGTACTTC. It encodes CASSPSGSPPREQYF. Drawing the rest from reference TRBV9 and TRBJ2-7, the complete variable domain is DSGVTQTPKHLITATGQRVTLRCSPRSGDLSVYWYQQSLDQGLQFLIQYYNGEERAKGNILERFSAQQFPDLHSELNLSSLELGDSALYFCASSPSGSPPREQYFGPGTRLTVT.

This clone was counted a few times. The gene calls are TRBV28 and TRBJ2-4; D not certain. Germline lookup yields CDR1 MDHEN and CDR2 SYDVKM. The CDR3 covers 13 residues. V lost 6 bases and J lost 8, with 14 bases in between. CDR3 protein: CASRKVGVYIQYF. CDR3 sequence (DNA): TGTGCCAGCAGGAAAGTGGGTGTATACATTCAGTACTTC.

This clone was seen a handful of times. J is TRBJ2-7 and V is TRBV4-1, with 9 nucleotides matching TRBD2. J was trimmed by 2 bases and V by 0 bases; bases with no gene match: 5. This CDR3 spans 16 amino acids. CDR1 and CDR2 (germline): MGHRA, YSYEKL. The CDR3 loop reads CASSQEGLALTYEQYF. In nucleotides, the CDR3 is TGCGCCAGCAGCCAAGAGGGACTAGCCTTGACCTACGAGCAGTACTTC.

The V call is TRBV7-9, the J call TRBJ2-1; D unresolved. The length of the CDR3 is 11 residues. Trimming took off 5 bases at V and 8 bases at J, with 7 bases between the two ends. Germline V lookup: CDR1 SEHNR, CDR2 FQNEAQ (reference sequence). The DNA of the CDR3 is TGTGCCAGCAGCGCCTGGGATGAGCAGTTCTTC. Its translation is CASSAWDEQFF.

The chain has TRBV19 and TRBJ1-1; D possibly corresponds to TRBD1 (6 bases). The germline CDR1 and CDR2 sequences are LNHDA and SQIVND (reference sequence). V lost 7 bases and J 0 bases, leaving 15 bases between the germline ends. The CDR3 consists of 15 residues. The CDR3 DNA is TGTGCCAGTACTTCGAAAGGGGGAATGAACACTGAAGCTTTCTTT. Residues: CASTSKGGMNTEAFF.

The chain combines TRBV30 with TRBJ1-2; D is ambiguous. The CDR3 has 8 amino acids. V lost 4 bases, J lost 6 bases, and 0 bases lay in between. Germline assignment: CDR1 GTSNPN and CDR2 SVGIG (reference sequence). The CDR3 coding sequence is TGTGCCTGGAATGGCTACACCTTC. It is translated as CAWNGYTF.

This clone was seen only a few times. DNA of the CDR3: TGCAGCGTTGAGCGGGAGGGTTTCGAGCAGTACTTC. It encodes CSVEREGFEQYF. The chain recombines TRBV29-1 with TRBJ2-7, with TRBD2 identical over 9 bases. CDR3 length: 12 residues. Germline V gives CDR1 SQVTM, CDR2 ANQGSEA. Trimming removed 3 bases from V and 6 bases from J; junction bases left unmatched: 3.

The DNA of the CDR3 is TGTGCCTGGACCCGGGGGGGGGACGAGCAGTACTTC. It translates to CAWTRGGDEQYF. This chain uses TRBV30 with TRBJ2-7, with 8 bases identical to TRBD2. V gave up 4 bases and J gave up 5 bases; unmatched junction bases: 4. The V gene's germline CDR1 is GTSNPN and CDR2 SVGIG (reference sequence). The CDR3 contains 12 residues.

This clone occurred a few times. The V gene is TRBV6-1, the J gene TRBJ2-1, with 9 bases fitting TRBD1. Germline loops: CDR1 MNHNS, CDR2 SASEGT. The CDR3 spans 16 residues. The V and J ends lost 4 bases and 3 bases, in that order; junction bases with no gene match: 7. CDR3: CASSVRDRDNYNEQFF. The CDR3 DNA reads as TGTGCCAGCAGTGTTAGGGACAGGGATAACTACAATGAGCAGTTCTTC.

This chain links TRBV2 with TRBJ2-3; 7 bases are a match to TRBD1. The trim removed 6 bases at V and 2 bases at J, leaving 5 bases unmatched. Looked up from germline, CDR1 is SNHLY and CDR2 is FYNNEI. The CDR3 is made up of 14 amino acids. The CDR3 bases are TGTGCCAGCAGGAGGGACAGTTCCACAGATACGCAGTATTTT. Its translation: CASRRDSSTDTQYF.

This clone occurred a few times. The gene calls are TRBV4-1 and TRBJ1-5, with a tentative D call TRBD1 (6 bases). CDR3 length: 16 amino acids. CDR1 and CDR2 from the germline V gene are MGHRA and YSYEKL. Trimming cost V 3 bases and J 2 bases, with 14 bases left between them. CDR3 in DNA: TGCGCCAGCAGCCAGGGGCTCAAGGGGGGCAATCAGCCCCAGCATTTT. Its protein is CASSQGLKGGNQPQHF.

In its sample, this clone was seen a few times. The rearrangement links TRBV7-3 to TRBJ2-2; no definite D call. V was pared by 2 bases and J by 1 base, with 5 bases between. The CDR3 has 14 amino acids. Germline V gene data show CDR1 as SGHTA and CDR2 as FQGTGA. The CDR3 coding sequence is TGTGCCAGCAGCTTAGATGTGAACACCGGGGAGCTGTTTTTT. Protein: CASSLDVNTGELFF.

V usage is TRBV27 and J usage is TRBJ1-1, with 8 positions matching TRBD1. The germline V gene encodes CDR1 MNHEY and CDR2 SMNVEV (reference sequence). The CDR3 extends over 13 amino acids. The V segment lost 8 bases and the J segment 1 base; nucleotides outside the gene matches: 3. The CDR3 region is CASGTGGNTEAFF. The CDR3, as DNA: TGTGCCAGCGGGACAGGTGGGAACACTGAAGCTTTCTTT.

The CDR3, as DNA: TGTGCCAGCAGTATCCAACAGGGGGGAGCCTACGAGCAGTACTTC. Translation: CASSIQQGGAYEQYF. The chain couples TRBV7-2 to TRBJ2-7, with 8 bases fitting TRBD1. V dropped 6 bases and J dropped 2; count of bases not matched to a gene: 9. CDR1 SGHTA and CDR2 FQGNSA come from the germline V gene. CDR3 size: 15 residues.

This clone was detected only a few times. The chain uses TRBV18 and TRBJ1-2; possibly TRBD1 for D (6 bases). Germline-derived CDR1 and CDR2 are KGHSH and LQKENI. The CDR3 runs to 15 residues. Trimming removed 6 bases at V and 0 bases at J, with 14 bases between. The CDR3 DNA reads as TGTGCCAGCTCGCAACGACAGGAGACTAACTATGGCTACACCTTC. It is translated as CASSQRQETNYGYTF.

The chain recombines TRBV30 with TRBJ2-1; 13 bases line up with TRBD2. CDR1 and CDR2 (germline): GTSNPN, SVGIG (reference sequence). CDR3 size: 13 residues. J lost 15 bases, V lost 8 bases, and 13 bases had no gene match. The DNA of the CDR3 is TGTGCCACGGAGGGACTAGCGGGAACTCCTGGGTTCTTC. Translation: CATEGLAGTPGFF. Filled out from reference TRBV30 and TRBJ2-1, the complete variable domain reads SQTIHQWPATLVQPVGSPLSLECTVEGTSNPNLYWYRQAAGRGLQLLFYSVGIGQISSEVPQNLSASRPQDRQFILSSKKLLLSDSGFYLCATEGLAGTPGFFGPGTRLTVL.

The chain carries TRBV7-9 and TRBJ2-3; 7 bases match TRBD2. The germline CDR1 and CDR2 sequences are SEHNR and FQNEAQ (reference sequence). The V gene end was trimmed by 5 bases and the J gene end by 0 bases; junction bases not matched to a gene: 8. CDR3 length equals 16 residues. The CDR3 loop is CASSPRLAASTDTQYF. CDR3 nucleotides: TGTGCCAGCAGCCCGCGACTAGCTGCGAGCACAGATACGCAGTATTTT.

This clone occurred a few times. The rearrangement joins TRBV4-2 to TRBJ2-1, with 10 bases that match TRBD2. Germline CDR1 LGHNA, CDR2 YNFKEQ. The length of the CDR3 is 15 residues. Trimming at V came to 7 bases and at J to 0 bases, leaving 3 bases not matched to a gene. In DNA, the CDR3 is TGTGCCAGCAAACCTAGCGGGAGCTCCTACAATGAGCAGTTCTTC. Amino acid sequence: CASKPSGSSYNEQFF.